These T cell receptor beta chains were read from a single sample in a study of blood T cell repertoires in COVID-19. Sequencing was performed with immunoSEQ multiplex PCR; in TCRdb, only in-frame clones are kept and a portion is missing. The sample yields hundreds of thousands of clones, about 91% seen once. Input material: peripheral blood. These receptors came from a woman between 45 and 60 years old with COVID-19, enrolled during active disease. Each CDR3 is given with its conserved first and last residue. Some rows mark clone size as missing; the rest say once, few, many or name a class of expanded clone.

-	TRBV5-1	TRBJ2-5	CASSQGTLAPGRETQYF
once	TRBV10-3	TRBJ1-6	CAIRPAGTASYNSPLHF
-	TRBV7-2	TRBJ2-1	CASNGGGHNEQFF
-	TRBV6-2/TRBV6-3	TRBJ1-1	CASSFGQGTEAFF
-	TRBV2	TRBJ1-2	CASSEIGTGYTF
-	TRBV28	TRBJ2-7	CASSRTGLSYEQYF
-	TRBV2	TRBJ1-1	CASQITPNTEAFF
-	TRBV18	TRBJ2-2	CASSPTGEGTGELFF
-	TRBV7-9	TRBJ1-2	CASSSGTDDWLGYTF
-	TRBV2	TRBJ1-2	CASRADEAYGYTF
-	TRBV5-4	TRBJ2-1	CASSFNRGRSDEQFF
-	TRBV7-2	TRBJ1-1	CASSLFGGTEAFF
-	TRBV5-4	TRBJ2-2	CASSQGLNTGELFF
-	TRBV7-3	TRBJ2-3	CASSLSGRGDTQYF
-	TRBV9	TRBJ2-3	CASSVFKRGGTDTQYF
-	TRBV6-5	TRBJ2-7	CASSYAPRTGAYEQYF
-	TRBV19	TRBJ2-2	CASSPNSGLRPAGELFF
-	TRBV6-2/TRBV6-3	TRBJ1-1	CASSYSGENTEAFF
-	TRBV27	TRBJ2-1	CASSSQGYEQFF